One and the same sample provided the 26 T cell receptor beta chains below, sequenced in a study of T cell changes during pregnancy in multiple sclerosis. Sequenced by immunoSEQ multiplex PCR; TCRdb stores in-frame clones only, minus some. The sample shows tens of thousands of clones, around 94% of them seen only once. The source material was peripheral blood, sampled in the second trimester of pregnancy. The receptors stem from a female donor in good health, enrolled as a control in a pregnancy study.

This sequence joins TRBV19 and TRBJ1-5; no firm D call. CDR3 length: 14 residues. Germline V gene sequence: CDR1 LNHDA, CDR2 SQIVND (reference sequence). The V gene lost 7 bases and the J gene lost 2 bases, with 12 bases spanning the gap. CDR3 sequence reads: CASTFSEGNQPQHF. CDR3 DNA: TGTGCCAGTACCTTCTCGGAGGGCAATCAGCCCCAGCATTTT. The variable domain in full, completed from reference TRBV19 and TRBJ1-5, reads DGGITQSPKYLFRKEGQNVTLSCEQNLNHDAMYWYRQDPGQGLRLIYYSQIVNDFQKGDIAEGYSVSREKKESFPLTVTSAQKNPTAFYLCASTFSEGNQPQHFGDGTRLSIL.

V is TRBV28 and J is TRBJ2-7; 9 bases line up with TRBD2. There are 16 residues in the CDR3. Germline CDR1 is MDHEN and CDR2 is SYDVKM. The V and J ends lost 5 bases and 3 bases, in that order; junction bases with no gene match: 11. Written as DNA, the CDR3 is TGTGCCAGCAGTCCCCCCCTATCTAGCGGGAACTACGAGCAGTACTTC. Protein product: CASSPPLSSGNYEQYF.

V gene TRBV27 combines with J gene TRBJ2-2; 12 nucleotides align to TRBD2. Germline CDR1 is MNHEY and CDR2 is SMNVEV (reference sequence). The V and J ends lost 6 bases and 5 bases, in that order; junction bases with no gene match: 4. CDR3 size: 15 residues. CDR3 nucleotides: TGTGCCAGCAGGCCCGGGACTAGCGGGACCGGGGAGCTGTTTTTT. It translates to CASRPGTSGTGELFF.

The chain links TRBV4-1 to TRBJ2-7; 8 bases line up with TRBD1. Germline values: CDR1 MGHRA, CDR2 YSYEKL. V lost 2 bases and J lost 7; bases outside the gene matches: 13. This CDR3 is 16 amino acids long. CDR3 in amino acids: CASSQPARDRSSEQYF. Here the CDR3 DNA reads TGCGCCAGCAGCCAACCCGCCCGGGACAGGTCTTCGGAGCAGTACTTC.

J is TRBJ2-5 and V is TRBV18; 9 bases map to TRBD1. V was pared by 4 bases and J by 3 bases, with 6 bases of the junction left unmatched. CDR1 is KGHSH, CDR2 LQKENI, per germline. The CDR3 extends over 15 amino acids. DNA for the CDR3: TGTGCCAGCTCACGATCGACAGGGGGGGAAGAGACCCAGTACTTC. Encoded protein: CASSRSTGGEETQYF.

The chain couples TRBV4-1 to TRBJ2-7; D gene unclear. CDR3 size: 15 residues. Deletions cut 2 bases from V and 0 bases from J, with 11 bases between. Germline CDR1 is MGHRA and CDR2 is YSYEKL. The CDR3 DNA follows: TGCGCCAGCAGCCAAATCAACGACATCTCCTACGAGCAGTACTTC. Translation: CASSQINDISYEQYF.

The chain links TRBV2 to TRBJ1-1; no firm D call. CDR3 length: 13 residues. The germline gives CDR1 SNHLY, CDR2 FYNNEI. V lost 10 bases, J lost 0 bases, and 12 bases lay in between. The DNA for the CDR3 is TGTGCCACCACACAGAGCCTGAACACTGAAGCTTTCTTT. Its translation is CATTQSLNTEAFF.

CDR3 amino acids: CASSVTEALIYEQYF. Here the CDR3 DNA reads TGCGCCAGCAGCGTGACAGAGGCGTTGATCTACGAGCAGTACTTC. The rearrangement links TRBV5-1 to TRBJ2-7, with D possibly matching TRBD1 (5 bases). The ends were cut back, 4 bases at V and 3 bases at J, with 17 bases in the middle. Germline loops: CDR1 SGHRS, CDR2 YFSETQ. The CDR3 runs 15 residues.

V is TRBV21-1 and J is TRBJ2-1; the table assigns TRBD2, which was not confirmed against the DNA. TRBV21-1 is listed as a pseudogene. This CDR3 is 16 amino acids long. Here the CDR3 reads CASSKETSVSLYEQFF. CDR3 nucleotide sequence: TGTGCCAGCAGCAAAGAAACTAGCGTAAGCCTCTATGAGCAGTTCTTC.

The rearrangement links TRBV11-2 to TRBJ1-1; tentatively, D is TRBD1 (6 bases). From germline, CDR1 is SGHAT and CDR2 FQNNGV. The V end was cut by 4 bases, the J end by 0 bases, with 9 bases between. The CDR3 runs 14 residues. The CDR3 region has the DNA TGTGCCAGCAGCTCCGGACAGCTGAACACTGAAGCTTTCTTT. It encodes CASSSGQLNTEAFF.

The DNA for the CDR3 is TGCGCCAGCAGCTTGAACGGGGATACGCAGTATTTT. Translating it yields CASSLNGDTQYF. This chain joins TRBV5-1 and TRBJ2-3; no reliable D call. Germline V gives CDR1 SGHRS, CDR2 YFSETQ. CDR3 length: 12 residues. V lost 1 base and J 6 bases, leaving 6 bases between the germline ends. Filled out from reference TRBV5-1 and TRBJ2-3, the complete variable domain reads KAGVTQTPRYLIKTRGQQVTLSCSPISGHRSVSWYQQTPGQGLQFLFEYFSETQRNKGNFPGRFSGRQFSNSRSEMNVSTLELGDSALYLCASSLNGDTQYFGPGTRLTVL.

The chain uses TRBV5-6 and TRBJ2-2, with 10 bases matching TRBD2. V was clipped by 4 bases and J by 8 bases; unmatched bases: 2. The germline V gene encodes CDR1 SGHDT and CDR2 YYEEEE. The CDR3 has 13 residues. The CDR3 here is CASSASGRGELFF. CDR3 DNA: TGTGCCAGCAGCGCTAGCGGGAGAGGGGAGCTGTTTTTT.

The J gene is TRBJ1-1, the V gene TRBV7-2; D not certain. This CDR3 has 15 residues. Germline V lookup: CDR1 SGHTA, CDR2 FQGNSA. V lost 1 base to trimming and J lost 5 bases, with 14 bases between them. This CDR3 reads CASSLVSGSGTEAFF. In DNA form, the CDR3 reads TGTGCCAGCAGCTTAGTTTCTGGGTCGGGTACTGAAGCTTTCTTT. The whole variable domain, remainder taken from reference TRBV7-2 and TRBJ1-1, is GAGVSQSPSNKVTEKGKDVELRCDPISGHTALYWYRQSLGQGLEFLIYFQGNSAPDKSGLPSDRFSAERTGGSVSTLTIQRTQQEDSAVYLCASSLVSGSGTEAFFGQGTRLTVV.

The chain employs TRBV7-9 and TRBJ2-6, with D perhaps TRBD1 (5 bases). The germline V and J ends were trimmed by 2 bases and 0 bases, with 8 bases remaining between them. CDR3 size: 16 residues. Germline V gene data show CDR1 as SEHNR and CDR2 as FQNEAQ (reference sequence). The CDR3: CASSLFQGSGANVLTF. The CDR3 DNA follows: TGTGCCAGCAGCTTATTTCAGGGCTCTGGGGCCAACGTCCTGACTTTC.

The J gene is TRBJ1-1, the V gene TRBV28, with a weak D call TRBD1 (6 bases). This CDR3 is 12 amino acids long. V lost 6 bases to trimming and J lost 4 bases, with 9 bases between them. Germline CDR1 reads MDHEN; CDR2 reads SYDVKM. The CDR3 region is CASRQGGTEAFF. The CDR3 region has the DNA TGTGCCAGCAGACAGGGCGGCACTGAAGCTTTCTTT.

The rearrangement uses TRBV9 and TRBJ1-1; 9 nucleotides match TRBD1. V dropped 6 bases and J dropped 2; count of bases not matched to a gene: 5. The germline gives CDR1 SGDLS, CDR2 YYNGEE. This CDR3 is built from 14 residues. CDR3: CASTGTGPNTEAFF. The CDR3 DNA is TGTGCCAGCACCGGGACAGGGCCCAACACTGAAGCTTTCTTT.

This clone came up a few times. This chain links TRBV6-5 with TRBJ1-1; tentatively, D is TRBD1 (6 bases). Trimming shortened V by 7 bases and J by 4 bases, and 16 bases separated the two germline ends. Germline V gene data show CDR1 as MNHEY and CDR2 as SVGAGI. CDR3 length equals 14 residues. Here the CDR3 reads CASTPGHESTEAFF. The CDR3 DNA reads TGTGCCAGCACCCCGGGACATGAAAGCACTGAAGCTTTCTTT.

The genes are TRBV4-1 and TRBJ2-2; no clear D. This CDR3 spans 17 amino acids. In germline, CDR1 is MGHRA, CDR2 YSYEKL. The V and J ends lost 2 bases and 4 bases respectively, with 17 bases between them. The CDR3 region has the DNA TGCGCCAGCAGCCAATGGTTCTTGGAGAGATTCACCGGGGAGCTGTTTTTT. It translates to CASSQWFLERFTGELFF.

The V call is TRBV6-5, the J call TRBJ2-7; 7 nucleotides line up with TRBD1. The CDR3 has 14 residues. Germline V CDR1 and CDR2: MNHEY, SVGAGI. With V trimmed by 5 bases and J by 1 base, 5 bases remained unmatched. CDR3 in DNA: TGTGCCAGCAGTGTCTACAGGGGATCCTACGAGCAGTACTTC. Protein product: CASSVYRGSYEQYF.

The V gene is TRBV5-4, the J gene TRBJ2-5; TRBD1 agrees at 9 bases. Germline lookup yields CDR1 SGHNT and CDR2 YYREEE (reference sequence). CDR3 length: 16 amino acids. The ends lost 4 bases at V and 0 bases at J; junction bases unmatched: 7. CDR3 loop: CASSVQGTGYQETQYF. In nucleotides, the CDR3 is TGTGCCAGCAGCGTACAAGGGACAGGGTACCAAGAGACCCAGTACTTC.

V gene TRBV5-5 combines with J gene TRBJ2-5, with no clear D. The germline V and J ends were trimmed by 5 bases and 2 bases, with 7 bases remaining between them. This CDR3 comprises 12 residues. Per germline, CDR1 SGHKS and CDR2 YYEKEE (reference sequence). The CDR3 sequence: CASRATQETQYF. CDR3 in DNA: TGTGCCAGCAGAGCGACTCAAGAGACCCAGTACTTC.

V is TRBV27 and J is TRBJ2-6, with 9 bases fitting TRBD1. The ends lost 3 bases at V and 0 bases at J; junction bases unmatched: 3. CDR3 length: 17 residues. The germline CDR1 and CDR2 sequences are MNHEY and SMNVEV (reference sequence). CDR3 DNA: TGTGCCAGCAGTTTGGACAGGGGACGCTCTGGGGCCAACGTCCTGACTTTC. Translation gives CASSLDRGRSGANVLTF.

The chain couples TRBV7-8 to TRBJ1-1; D is undetermined. This CDR3 has 13 amino acids. In germline, CDR1 is SGHVS, CDR2 FQNEAQ. Trimming took 5 bases from V and 1 from J, leaving 8 bases between them. CDR3 loop: CASSPFRNTEAFF. CDR3 nucleotide sequence: TGTGCCAGCAGCCCTTTTAGGAACACTGAAGCTTTCTTT.

This chain uses TRBV5-1 with TRBJ1-4; D ambiguous. The CDR3 runs to 15 residues. CDR1 is SGHRS and CDR2 is YFSETQ in the germline V gene. The ends were cut back, 3 bases at V and 7 bases at J, with 16 bases in the middle. CDR3 protein: CASSSLEGEGEKLFF. The CDR3 DNA reads TGCGCCAGCAGCTCCCTTGAGGGAGAAGGTGAAAAACTGTTTTTT.

This chain connects TRBV15 to TRBJ2-1; 9 nucleotides align to TRBD1. The CDR3 sequence is 15 residues long. Trimming cost V 3 bases and J 8 bases; bases outside gene matches: 8. From germline, CDR1 is LNHNV and CDR2 YYDKDF (reference sequence). For the CDR3, the DNA is TGTGCCACCAGCAGCCCGGGACAGGGTAATTATGAGCAGTTCTTC. Protein product: CATSSPGQGNYEQFF.

The chain couples TRBV4-1 to TRBJ2-7, with no clear D. The germline V gene encodes CDR1 MGHRA and CDR2 YSYEKL. Trimming took off 0 bases at V and 3 bases at J, with 12 bases between the two ends. The length of the CDR3 is 15 residues. For the CDR3, the DNA is TGCGCCAGCAGCCAAGATCCAGGTGTAGGCTACGAGCAGTACTTC. Amino acids: CASSQDPGVGYEQYF.